Given below is one TCR beta chain in context. The PCR employed 60 Vbeta primers together with 13 Jbeta primers. Using immunoSEQ multiplex PCR, the repertoire was profiled, and TCRdb retains in-frame clones only, with some absent. Its listing shows some 120,000 clones. The data were obtained in a study of cytomegalovirus exposure and HLA in healthy donors. The CDR3 runs 15 residues. V shed 4 bases and J 2 bases; nucleotides not matched to a gene: 5. In germline, CDR1 is MNHNS, CDR2 SASEGT. Sample: PBMCs. This chain uses TRBV6-1 with TRBJ1-2, with TRBD1 identical over 9 bases. This clonotype was obtained from a man aged 35-49 years in good health and CMV-seropositive. CDR3 sequence: CASSGGTGLNYGYTF. DNA for the CDR3: TGTGCCAGCAGTGGGGGGACAGGGCTAAACTATGGCTACACCTTC.